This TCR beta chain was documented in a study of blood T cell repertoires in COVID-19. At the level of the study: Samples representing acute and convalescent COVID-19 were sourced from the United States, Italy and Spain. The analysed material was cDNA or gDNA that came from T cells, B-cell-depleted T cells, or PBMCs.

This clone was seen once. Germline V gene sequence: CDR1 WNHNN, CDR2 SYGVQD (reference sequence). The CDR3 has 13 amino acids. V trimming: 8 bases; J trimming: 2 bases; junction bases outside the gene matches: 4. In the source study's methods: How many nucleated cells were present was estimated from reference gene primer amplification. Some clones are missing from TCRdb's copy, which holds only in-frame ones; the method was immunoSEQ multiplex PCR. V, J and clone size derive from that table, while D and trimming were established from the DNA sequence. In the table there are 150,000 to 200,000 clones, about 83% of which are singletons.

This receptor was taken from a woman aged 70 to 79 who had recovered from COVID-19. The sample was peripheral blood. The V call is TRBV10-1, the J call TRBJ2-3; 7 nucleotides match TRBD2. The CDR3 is CASGRDYTDTQYF. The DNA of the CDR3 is TGCGCCAGCGGTCGGGACTACACAGATACGCAGTATTTT.